One and the same sample provided the 31 T cell receptor beta chains below, sequenced in a study of shared T cell receptors in the human thymus (dated by TCRdb to about 2021). Libraries were built with the immunoSEQ multiplex PCR assay. The clones in this table, taken by TCRdb from immuneACCESS, are in-frame only. Not every clone is retained; where verified, under half of the shortfall comes from an unresolved V gene, and the cause of the rest is unknown. This sample is represented by 630,000 or so clones; about 87% of them were singletons. The top ten hold roughly 0.0087% of the sample. The same sample was also used in a study of human thymus T cells.

Sequenced sample: thymocytes. The receptor source for this set is a boy under three years old with a congenital heart defect. Donor details come from another sample of the same person, matched by shared clones.

This clone was picked up one time. Here the CDR3 reads CASGFYWEQGGNTGELFF. For the CDR3, the DNA is TGTGCTAGTGGTTTTTATTGGGAGCAGGGAGGGAACACCGGGGAGCTGTTTTTT. The J gene is TRBJ2-2, the V gene TRBV12-5; TRBD2 is a possible D gene (6 bases). The CDR3 length is 18 residues. V was cut by 3 bases and J by 1 base, with 18 bases left in between. Germline V lookup: CDR1 LGHNT, CDR2 FRNRAP.

This chain joins TRBV25-1 and TRBJ1-3; 8 bases align to TRBD1. Germline assignment: CDR1 MGHDK and CDR2 SYGVNS. The V gene end was trimmed by 2 bases and the J gene end by 0 bases; junction bases not matched to a gene: 6. The CDR3 loop spans 17 amino acids. CDR3 DNA sequence: TGTGCCAGCAGTGAAGTCAGGGGGCCCCCCTCTGGAAACACCATATATTTT. This encodes CASSEVRGPPSGNTIYF.

The chain combines TRBV27 with TRBJ2-3; 10 bases map to TRBD1. This CDR3 contains 17 residues. CDR1 is MNHEY, CDR2 SMNVEV, per germline (reference sequence). V trimming: 5 bases; J trimming: 0 bases; junction bases outside the gene matches: 8. For the CDR3, the DNA is TGTGCCAGCAGTCTACATTGGGACAGGGGAAGCACAGATACGCAGTATTTT. Translation: CASSLHWDRGSTDTQYF.

This clone has only one observation. CDR3 in amino acids: CSVVKRTSGRGSYNEQFF. CDR3 DNA sequence: TGCAGCGTTGTAAAAAGGACTAGCGGGAGGGGCTCCTACAATGAGCAGTTCTTC. The chain joins TRBV29-1 to TRBJ2-1, with 15 bases fitting TRBD2. In germline, CDR1 is SQVTM, CDR2 ANQGSEA. After removal of 4 bases from V and 0 bases from J, the junction contained 7 bases not matched to a gene. This CDR3 region has 18 residues.

The chain joins TRBV9 to TRBJ1-2; D is possibly TRBD1 (6 bases). CDR1 is SGDLS and CDR2 is YYNGEE in the germline V gene. Trimming removed 4 bases at V and 4 bases at J, with 11 bases between. The CDR3 consists of 13 residues. CDR3 sequence: CASSFIQGYGYTF. The CDR3 DNA sequence: TGTGCCAGCAGCTTCATACAGGGCTATGGCTACACCTTC.

In regard to this clone: Other nucleotide sequences from this sample produce the same CDR3. This chain links TRBV25-1 with TRBJ2-7, with a tentative D call TRBD1 (6 bases). The V end lost 6 bases, the J end lost 4 bases, and 7 bases lay between the germline ends. This CDR3 has 11 amino acids. CDR1 MGHDK and CDR2 SYGVNS come from the germline V gene. CDR3 DNA sequence: TGTGCCAGCAGACAGGGATACGAGCAGTACTTC. The encoded protein is CASRQGYEQYF.

The rearrangement links TRBV4-3 to TRBJ1-5; D uncertain. CDR1 and CDR2 from the germline V gene are LGHNA and YSLEER. V lost 0 bases and J 4 bases, leaving 19 bases between the germline ends. This CDR3 is 18 amino acids long. The DNA of the CDR3 is TGCGCCAGCAGCCAAGACCCCTACCAGGAGGAGGATAATCAGCCCCAGCATTTT. Translating gives CASSQDPYQEEDNQPQHF.

The rearrangement joins TRBV28 to TRBJ2-7; the D gene is possibly TRBD1 (6 bases). The CDR3 is made up of 17 amino acids. Deletions cut 6 bases from V and 4 bases from J, with 25 bases between. Germline CDR1 reads MDHEN; CDR2 reads SYDVKM. This CDR3 is CASSHPETGSSIYEQYF. The CDR3 nucleotides are TGTGCCAGCAGCCACCCAGAAACAGGGTCTAGCATATACGAGCAGTACTTC.

The V call is TRBV7-2, the J call TRBJ2-1; the D gene is possibly TRBD1 (5 bases). V dropped 2 bases and J dropped 4 bases, with 9 bases sitting between them. Germline loops: CDR1 SGHTA, CDR2 FQGNSA. The CDR3 has 14 amino acids. CDR3 DNA: TGTGCCAGCAGCTTAACCGACAGTTACAATGAGCAGTTCTTC. It specifies CASSLTDSYNEQFF.

The chain combines TRBV5-1 with TRBJ1-1; D unresolved. V lost 3 bases and J lost 8, with 14 bases in between. Germline assignment: CDR1 SGHRS and CDR2 YFSETQ. The CDR3 sequence is 13 residues long. The CDR3 bases are TGCGCCAGCAGCTCGCCCCAACTGGGCGAAGCTTTCTTT. Protein sequence: CASSSPQLGEAFF.

The chain is built from TRBV5-6 and TRBJ1-6; 7 nucleotides line up with TRBD1. V lost 2 bases to trimming and J lost 9 bases; unmatched junction nucleotides: 5. The germline gives CDR1 SGHDT, CDR2 YYEEEE. This CDR3 is built from 14 residues. The DNA of the CDR3 is TGTGCCAGCAGCTTAGGCCAGGGGGGTTCACCCCTCCACTTT. Translation: CASSLGQGGSPLHF.

This chain links TRBV5-1 with TRBJ2-1; possible D gene TRBD1, 5 bases. V dropped 5 bases and J dropped 7 bases, with 10 bases sitting between them. The germline V gene has CDR1 SGHRS and CDR2 YFSETQ. The CDR3 sequence is 12 residues long. The CDR3 region is CASSKGQNEQFF. The CDR3 DNA sequence: TGCGCCAGCAGTAAAGGACAAAATGAGCAGTTCTTC.

The CDR3 is CASSHRLAGDGRQFF. The CDR3 DNA reads as TGTGCCAGCAGCCATAGACTAGCGGGAGACGGGCGGCAGTTCTTC. V and J are TRBV14 and TRBJ2-1, with 12 positions matching TRBD2. V lost 3 bases, J lost 12 bases, and 9 bases stayed unmatched. The CDR3 is 15 residues long. Per the germline V gene, CDR1 is SGHDN and CDR2 is FVKESK.

The count of this clone is one. The chain uses TRBV10-3 and TRBJ1-2, with D hard to call. Deletions cut 1 base from V and 1 base from J, with 19 bases between. The CDR3 consists of 18 residues. The germline V gene has CDR1 ENHRY and CDR2 SYGVKD. CDR3 DNA sequence: TGTGCCATCAGTGAGTTTCGCGGTCGCGGGGTACGTAACTATGGCTACACCTTC. Translated, it gives CAISEFRGRGVRNYGYTF.

This chain links TRBV19 with TRBJ2-1; D might be TRBD1 (6 bases). The CDR3 sequence is 14 residues long. V gave up 9 bases and J gave up 0 bases, with 12 bases separating them. CDR1 LNHDA and CDR2 SQIVND come from the germline V gene (reference sequence). The CDR3 protein is CASQEDSSYNEQFF. The CDR3 region has the DNA TGTGCCAGCCAGGAGGACAGCTCCTACAATGAGCAGTTCTTC.

This clone was counted only a few times. This sequence joins TRBV25-1 and TRBJ2-5; 9 bases map to TRBD2. V trimming: 10 bases; J trimming: 2 bases; junction bases outside the gene matches: 11. This CDR3 is built from 15 residues. Germline CDR1 and CDR2: MGHDK and SYGVNS. CDR3 region: CATRRSGGTQETQYF. In nucleotides, the CDR3 is TGTGCCACGCGGAGGAGCGGGGGGACACAAGAGACCCAGTACTTC.

This clone was seen a single time. The chain uses TRBV30 and TRBJ2-6; D is possibly TRBD1 (6 bases). The CDR3 has 20 residues. The germline gives CDR1 GTSNPN, CDR2 SVGIG (reference sequence). V dropped 2 bases and J dropped 0 bases, with 23 bases sitting between them. Here the CDR3 DNA reads TGTGCCTGGAGTCCCCGGAGACAGGCGCCCACGTCCTCTGGGGCCAACGTCCTGACTTTC. The encoded protein is CAWSPRRQAPTSSGANVLTF.

The chain links TRBV7-2 to TRBJ2-3; D remains ambiguous. There are 13 residues in the CDR3. The V and J ends lost 1 base and 8 bases respectively, with 10 bases between them. The germline gives CDR1 SGHTA, CDR2 FQGNSA. The CDR3 reads CASSLVVSVTQYF. In nucleotides, the CDR3 is TGTGCCAGCAGCTTAGTCGTATCAGTTACGCAGTATTTT.

The chain uses TRBV4-2 and TRBJ1-5, with D possibly being TRBD1 (6 bases). CDR1 is LGHNA and CDR2 is YNFKEQ in the germline V gene. The ends were cut back, 5 bases at V and 9 bases at J, with 20 bases in the middle. This CDR3 has 15 residues. The CDR3, as DNA: TGTGCCAGCAGCTCGGGGCAACAGGGAACTACGCCCCAGCATTTT. It translates to CASSSGQQGTTPQHF.

The gene calls are TRBV7-9 and TRBJ1-5, with 9 bases matching TRBD1. The CDR3 loop spans 16 amino acids. After removal of 1 base from V and 3 bases from J, the junction contained 4 bases not matched to a gene. Per germline, CDR1 SEHNR and CDR2 FQNEAQ (reference sequence). CDR3 DNA sequence: TGTGCCAGCAGCTTAGAAGGGACAGGGAACAATCAGCCCCAGCATTTT. It encodes CASSLEGTGNNQPQHF.

This chain links TRBV7-3 with TRBJ2-5, with no clear D. V was shortened by 1 base and J by 3 bases, with 6 bases between the two germline ends. Germline V CDR1 and CDR2: SGHTA, FQGTGA. The CDR3 contains 13 residues. The CDR3 DNA is TGTGCCAGCAGCTTAAATGACAAAGAGACCCAGTACTTC. Translated: CASSLNDKETQYF.

This clone showed up just once. The rearrangement joins TRBV10-1 to TRBJ2-1; 8 bases agree with TRBD2. The trim removed 10 bases at V and 0 bases at J, leaving 17 bases unmatched. Germline values: CDR1 WNHNN, CDR2 SYGVQD (reference sequence). The CDR3 sequence is 18 residues long. CDR3 DNA sequence: TGCGCCATCTACACGCGGGGCAAGGCGGGAGGCTCCTACAATGAGCAGTTCTTC. It encodes CAIYTRGKAGGSYNEQFF.

The chain carries TRBV4-3 and TRBJ1-2; TRBD1 matches at 9 bases. CDR3 length equals 15 residues. From germline, CDR1 is LGHNA and CDR2 YSLEER. V shed 1 base and J 8 bases; nucleotides not matched to a gene: 8. CDR3 region: CASSQAYRGRHGYTF. CDR3 nucleotides: TGCGCCAGCAGCCAAGCTTACAGGGGGCGGCACGGCTACACCTTC.

The J gene is TRBJ2-7, the V gene TRBV5-1, with TRBD1 matching 8 bases. Germline trimming cut 4 bases from V and 5 bases from J; bases unmatched to any gene: 20. Germline CDR1 is SGHRS and CDR2 is YFSETQ. CDR3 length: 18 residues. The CDR3 bases are TGCGCCAGCAGCCGGGACAGGTCAAGAACAGGAAAGGTCCACGAGCAGTACTTC. Translating it yields CASSRDRSRTGKVHEQYF.

The CDR3 reads CAITAGLRGELFF. The CDR3 DNA sequence: TGTGCCATCACCGCAGGGCTTCGGGGGGAGCTGTTTTTT. The chain has TRBV10-3 and TRBJ2-2; D is perhaps TRBD1 (5 bases). The germline V gene encodes CDR1 ENHRY and CDR2 SYGVKD. V lost 7 bases to trimming and J lost 8 bases, with 14 bases between them. The CDR3 runs to 13 residues.

The chain links TRBV7-9 to TRBJ2-2, with a tentative D call TRBD1 (6 bases). The CDR3 consists of 16 residues. V was shortened by 4 bases and J by 2 bases, with 14 bases between the two germline ends. Germline V gives CDR1 SEHNR, CDR2 FQNEAQ (reference sequence). The CDR3 here is CASSSRSGQNTGELFF. The CDR3 nucleotides are TGTGCCAGCAGCTCTCGTTCGGGACAAAACACCGGGGAGCTGTTTTTT. The full variable domain, rest sourced from reference TRBV7-9 and TRBJ2-2, is DTGVSQNPRHKITKRGQNVTFRCDPISEHNRLYWYRQTLGQGPEFLTYFQNEAQLEKSRLLSDRFSAERPKGSFSTLEIQRTEQGDSAMYLCASSSRSGQNTGELFFGEGSRLTVL.

The chain couples TRBV9 to TRBJ2-7; 9 bases are shared with TRBD2. This CDR3 is built from 17 residues. J lost 5 bases, V lost 1 base, and 13 bases had no gene match. Germline CDR1 is SGDLS and CDR2 is YYNGEE. CDR3 sequence reads: CASSVSPSGEGVDEQYF. CDR3 sequence (DNA): TGTGCCAGCAGCGTAAGCCCTAGCGGGGAAGGAGTCGACGAGCAGTACTTC.

This clone came up once. The chain links TRBV4-3 to TRBJ2-3; 7 nucleotides match TRBD1. CDR3 size: 15 residues. The trim removed 5 bases at V and 2 bases at J, leaving 7 bases unmatched. Looked up from germline, CDR1 is LGHNA and CDR2 is YSLEER. This CDR3 reads CASSWNRGLTDTQYF. In DNA form, the CDR3 reads TGCGCCAGCAGCTGGAACAGGGGCCTCACAGATACGCAGTATTTT.

The chain links TRBV5-4 to TRBJ2-5, with 13 nucleotides matching TRBD2. V was pared by 1 base and J by 14 bases, with 11 bases of the junction left unmatched. The V gene's germline CDR1 is SGHNT and CDR2 YYREEE (reference sequence). The CDR3 consists of 15 residues. The CDR3 reads CASSLLGTSGVPRYF. CDR3 sequence (DNA): TGTGCCAGCAGCTTGCTAGGGACTAGCGGGGTCCCCCGATACTTC.

A single count supports this clone. The rearrangement joins TRBV21-1 to TRBJ2-7; TRBD1 is the table's D call and was not checked against the DNA. TRBV21-1 is labeled a pseudogene. This CDR3 comprises 22 residues. The CDR3, as DNA: TGTGCCAGCAGCAAAAAGGGGGCCCCGAAGGACAGGGGGCCTATGAGCTCCTACGAGCAGTACTTC. This codes for CASSKKGAPKDRGPMSSYEQYF.

This chain uses TRBV27 with TRBJ1-1; TRBD1 agrees at 8 bases. Germline-derived CDR1 and CDR2 are MNHEY and SMNVEV (reference sequence). The CDR3 is 15 amino acids. V shed 6 bases, J shed 11 bases, and the junction held 17 bases outside the gene matches. The CDR3 nucleotides are TGTGCCAGCAGAAGGAGGCGGACTTACAGGGGGTCGGCTTTCTTT. Amino acid sequence: CASRRRRTYRGSAFF.